Listed here are 5 T cell receptor beta chains from one sample, sequenced in a study of Ad26.COV2.S vaccination and SARS-CoV-2 variants. The treatment is: some 20 received Ad26.COV2.S at low or high dose, single or two shots; about 5 received placebo; per-sample allocation not given. Sampling was performed 63 days after the first vaccine or placebo injection. The method was immunoSEQ multiplex PCR; TCRdb's version includes in-frame clones alone and lacks a portion of them. Counted here are around 300,000 clones, 75% to 90% occurring once; the ten biggest clones make up 9.5% to 12%. Sequences were derived from peripheral blood, sampled in a trial of Ad26.COV2.S vaccine versus placebo. The receptors shown here come from a person between 18 and 59 years old who received the Ad26.COV2.S COVID-19 vaccine or a placebo.

This clone appeared once. This chain uses TRBV28 with TRBJ1-5; the D gene is possibly TRBD1 (5 bases). The length of the CDR3 is 14 residues. The germline gives CDR1 MDHEN, CDR2 SYDVKM. Trimming removed 10 bases at V and 1 base at J, with 14 bases between. The CDR3 here is CATQTVGSNQPQHF. The DNA for the CDR3 is TGTGCCACCCAGACAGTGGGGAGCAATCAGCCCCAGCATTTT.

The chain carries TRBV9 and TRBJ1-6; no reliable D call. From germline, CDR1 is SGDLS and CDR2 YYNGEE. V lost 0 bases to trimming and J lost 7 bases, with 8 bases between them. This CDR3 region has 14 residues. The DNA of the CDR3 is TGTGCCAGCAGCGTAGGCCTTCCCAATTCACCCCTCCACTTT. The encoded protein is CASSVGLPNSPLHF.

This chain connects TRBV7-2 to TRBJ1-3; D possibly corresponds to TRBD1 (5 bases). The CDR3 has 16 residues. Germline-derived CDR1 and CDR2 are SGHTA and FQGNSA. Between the trimmed V and J ends, which lost 1 base and 0 bases, there was a span of 10 bases. CDR3 protein: CASSLGDRYSGNTIYF. For the CDR3, the DNA is TGTGCCAGCAGCTTAGGAGACAGATACTCTGGAAACACCATATATTTT.

This clone has only a few counts. The chain uses TRBV27 and TRBJ1-3; possibly TRBD1 for D (5 bases). The CDR3 loop spans 14 amino acids. CDR1 and CDR2 from the germline V gene are MNHEY and SMNVEV (reference sequence). V gave up 1 base and J gave up 8 bases, with 12 bases separating them. CDR3 amino acids: CASSLLGDLDTIYF. In DNA, the CDR3 is TGTGCCAGCAGTTTATTGGGGGACTTGGACACCATATATTTT.

The chain has TRBV19 and TRBJ2-5; 8 bases match TRBD1. The trim removed 3 bases at V and 4 bases at J, leaving 7 bases unmatched. The CDR3 has 15 residues. Germline V lookup: CDR1 LNHDA, CDR2 SQIVND (reference sequence). CDR3 in amino acids: CASSMGLTGAETQYF. The CDR3 DNA sequence: TGTGCCAGTAGTATGGGTTTGACAGGGGCAGAGACCCAGTACTTC.